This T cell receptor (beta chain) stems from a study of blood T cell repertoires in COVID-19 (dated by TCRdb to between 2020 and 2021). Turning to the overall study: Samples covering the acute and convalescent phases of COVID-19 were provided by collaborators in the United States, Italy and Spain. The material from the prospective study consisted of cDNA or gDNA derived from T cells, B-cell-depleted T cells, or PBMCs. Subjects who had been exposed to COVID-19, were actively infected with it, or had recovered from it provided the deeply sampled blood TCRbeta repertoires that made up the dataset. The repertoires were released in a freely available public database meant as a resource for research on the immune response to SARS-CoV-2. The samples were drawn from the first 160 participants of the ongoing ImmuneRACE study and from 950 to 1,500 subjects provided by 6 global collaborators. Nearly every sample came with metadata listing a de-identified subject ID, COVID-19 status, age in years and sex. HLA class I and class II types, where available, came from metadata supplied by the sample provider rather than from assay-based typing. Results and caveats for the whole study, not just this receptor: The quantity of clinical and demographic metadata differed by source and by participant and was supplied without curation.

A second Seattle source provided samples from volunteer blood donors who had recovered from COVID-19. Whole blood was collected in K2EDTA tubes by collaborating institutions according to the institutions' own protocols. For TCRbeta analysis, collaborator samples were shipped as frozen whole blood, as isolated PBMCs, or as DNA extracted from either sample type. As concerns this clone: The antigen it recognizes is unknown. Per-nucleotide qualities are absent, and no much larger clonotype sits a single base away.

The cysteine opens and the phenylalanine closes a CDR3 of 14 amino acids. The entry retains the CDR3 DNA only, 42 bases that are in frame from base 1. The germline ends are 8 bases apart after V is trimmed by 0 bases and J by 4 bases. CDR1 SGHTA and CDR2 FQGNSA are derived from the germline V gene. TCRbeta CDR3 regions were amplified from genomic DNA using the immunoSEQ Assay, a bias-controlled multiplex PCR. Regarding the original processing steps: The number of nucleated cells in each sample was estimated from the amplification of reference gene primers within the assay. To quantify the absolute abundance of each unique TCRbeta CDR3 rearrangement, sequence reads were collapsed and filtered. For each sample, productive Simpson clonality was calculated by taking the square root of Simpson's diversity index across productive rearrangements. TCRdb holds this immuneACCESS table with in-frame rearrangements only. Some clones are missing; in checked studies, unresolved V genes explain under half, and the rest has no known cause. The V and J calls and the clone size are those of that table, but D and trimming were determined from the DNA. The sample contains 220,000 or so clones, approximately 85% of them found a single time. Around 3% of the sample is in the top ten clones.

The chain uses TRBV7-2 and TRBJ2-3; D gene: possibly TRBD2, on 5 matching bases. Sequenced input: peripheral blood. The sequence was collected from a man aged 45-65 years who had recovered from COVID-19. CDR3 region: CASSLAGVADTQYF. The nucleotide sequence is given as TGTGCCAGCAGCTTAGCGGGAGTAGCAGATACGCAGTATTTT.